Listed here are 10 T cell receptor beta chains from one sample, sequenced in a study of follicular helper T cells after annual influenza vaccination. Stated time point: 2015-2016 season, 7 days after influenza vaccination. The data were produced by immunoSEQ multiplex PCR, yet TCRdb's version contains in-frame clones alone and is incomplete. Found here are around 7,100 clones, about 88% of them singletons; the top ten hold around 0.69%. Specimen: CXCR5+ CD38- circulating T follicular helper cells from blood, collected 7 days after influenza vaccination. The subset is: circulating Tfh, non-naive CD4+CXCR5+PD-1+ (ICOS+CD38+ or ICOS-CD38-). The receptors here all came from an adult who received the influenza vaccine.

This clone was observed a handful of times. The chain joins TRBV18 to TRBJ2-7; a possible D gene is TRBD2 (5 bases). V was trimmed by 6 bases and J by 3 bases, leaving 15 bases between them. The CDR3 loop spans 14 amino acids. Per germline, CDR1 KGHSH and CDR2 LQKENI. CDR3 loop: CASSFMASSYEQYF. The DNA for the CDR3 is TGTGCCAGCTCGTTTATGGCTAGCAGCTACGAGCAGTACTTC.

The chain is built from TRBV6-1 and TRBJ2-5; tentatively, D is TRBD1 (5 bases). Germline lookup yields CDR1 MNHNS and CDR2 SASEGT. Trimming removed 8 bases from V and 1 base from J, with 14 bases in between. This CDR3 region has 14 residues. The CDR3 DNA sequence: TGTGCCAGCTCCCAGGGCCAGAGCCAAGAGACCCAGTACTTC. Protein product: CASSQGQSQETQYF.

DNA for the CDR3: TGTGCCAGCAGAAAAGACAGTCATGGCTACACCTTC. Translation: CASRKDSHGYTF. The chain couples TRBV6-5 to TRBJ1-2; D might be TRBD1 (5 bases). Trimming left V 6 bases short and J 6 bases short, with 11 bases between. CDR3 size: 12 residues. CDR1 MNHEY and CDR2 SVGAGI come from the germline V gene.

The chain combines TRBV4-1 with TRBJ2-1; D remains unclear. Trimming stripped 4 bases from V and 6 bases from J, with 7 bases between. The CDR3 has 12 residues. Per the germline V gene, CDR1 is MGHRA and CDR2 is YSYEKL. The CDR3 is CASSPTGNEQFF. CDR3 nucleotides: TGCGCCAGCAGCCCAACCGGCAATGAGCAGTTCTTC.

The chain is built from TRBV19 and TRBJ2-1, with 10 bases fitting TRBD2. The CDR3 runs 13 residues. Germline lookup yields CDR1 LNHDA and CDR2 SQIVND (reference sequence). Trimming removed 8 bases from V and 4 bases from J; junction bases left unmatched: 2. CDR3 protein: CASGTSAYNEQFF. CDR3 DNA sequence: TGTGCCAGTGGGACTAGCGCGTACAATGAGCAGTTCTTC.

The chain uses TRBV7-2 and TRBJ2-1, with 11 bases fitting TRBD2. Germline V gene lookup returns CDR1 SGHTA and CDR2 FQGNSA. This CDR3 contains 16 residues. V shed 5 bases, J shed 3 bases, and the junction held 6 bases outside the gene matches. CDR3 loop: CASSRTLAGGYNEQFF. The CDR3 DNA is TGTGCCAGCAGCAGAACTCTAGCGGGAGGCTACAATGAGCAGTTCTTC.

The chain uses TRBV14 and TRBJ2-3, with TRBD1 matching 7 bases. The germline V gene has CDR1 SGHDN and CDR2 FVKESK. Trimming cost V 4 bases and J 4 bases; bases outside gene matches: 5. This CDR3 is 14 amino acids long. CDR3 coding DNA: TGTGCCAGCAGCCGAGACAGGGAGTCAGATACGCAGTATTTT. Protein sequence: CASSRDRESDTQYF.

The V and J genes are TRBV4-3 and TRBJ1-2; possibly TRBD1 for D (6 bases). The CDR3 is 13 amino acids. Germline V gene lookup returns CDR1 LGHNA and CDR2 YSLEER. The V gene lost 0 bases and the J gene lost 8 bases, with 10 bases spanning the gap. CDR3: CASSQEGGFGYTF. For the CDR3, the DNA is TGCGCCAGCAGCCAAGAAGGGGGTTTCGGCTACACCTTC.

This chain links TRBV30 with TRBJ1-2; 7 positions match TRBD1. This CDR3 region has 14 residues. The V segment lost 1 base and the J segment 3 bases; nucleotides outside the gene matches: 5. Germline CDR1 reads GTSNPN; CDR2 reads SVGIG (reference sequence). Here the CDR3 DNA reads TGTGCCTGGAGTGCGAAGGACAGGTACTATGGCTACACCTTC. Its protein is CAWSAKDRYYGYTF.

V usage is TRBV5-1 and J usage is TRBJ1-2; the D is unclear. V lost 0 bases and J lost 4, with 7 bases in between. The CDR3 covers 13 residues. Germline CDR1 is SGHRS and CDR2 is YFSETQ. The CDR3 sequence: CASSLVVGYGYTF. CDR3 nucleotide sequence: TGCGCCAGCAGCTTGGTCGTGGGCTATGGCTACACCTTC.